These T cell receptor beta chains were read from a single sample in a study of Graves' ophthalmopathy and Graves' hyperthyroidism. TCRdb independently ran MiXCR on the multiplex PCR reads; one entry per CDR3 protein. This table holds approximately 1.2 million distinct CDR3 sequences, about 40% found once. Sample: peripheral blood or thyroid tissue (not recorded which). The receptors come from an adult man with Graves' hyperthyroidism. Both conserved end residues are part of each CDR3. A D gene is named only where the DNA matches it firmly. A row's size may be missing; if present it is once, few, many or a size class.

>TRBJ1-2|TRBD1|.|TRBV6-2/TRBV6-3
CASETTGGASGYTF
TGTGCCAGCGAAACTACAGGGGGCGCGTCGGGCTACACCTTC
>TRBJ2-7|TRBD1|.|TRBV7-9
CASSSPTGPGVNEQYF
TGTGCCAGCAGCTCCCCGACAGGGCCAGGGGTCAACGAGCAGTACTTC
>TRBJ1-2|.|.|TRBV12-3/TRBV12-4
CASAIGGGYGYTF
TGTGCCAGCGCTATTGGCGGAGGCTATGGCTACACCTTC
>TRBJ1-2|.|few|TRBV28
CASSFAGAWYGYTF
TGTGCCAGCAGTTTTGCGGGGGCCTGGTATGGCTACACCTTC
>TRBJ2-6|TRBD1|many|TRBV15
CATGQGVSGANVLTF
TGTGCCACGGGGCAGGGGGTCTCAGGGGCCAACGTCCTGACTTTC
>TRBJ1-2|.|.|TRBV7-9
CASLGARNYGYTF
TGTGCCAGCCTCGGGGCGCGGAACTATGGCTACACCTTC
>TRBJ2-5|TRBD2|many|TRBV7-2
CASSLFGSGRSQETQYF
TGTGCCAGCAGCTTATTCGGTAGCGGGAGGTCCCAGGAGACCCAGTACTTC
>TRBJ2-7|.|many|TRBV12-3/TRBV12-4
CASSLVPDDAYEQYF
TGTGCCAGCAGTCTCGTCCCTGATGACGCCTACGAGCAGTACTTC
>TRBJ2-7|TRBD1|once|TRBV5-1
CASSLRGQSGYEQYF
TGCGCCAGCAGCTTGAGGGGACAGAGTGGCTACGAGCAGTACTTC
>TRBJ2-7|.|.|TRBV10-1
CASSWPTPTSEQYF
TGCGCCAGCAGTTGGCCTACCCCCACTTCCGAGCAGTACTTC
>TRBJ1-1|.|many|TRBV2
CASSDRRDTEAFF
TGTGCCAGCAGTGACCGGAGGGACACTGAAGCTTTCTTT
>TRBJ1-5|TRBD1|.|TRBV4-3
CASSQDRNRGNQPQHF
TGCGCCAGCAGCCAAGATCGGAACAGGGGAAATCAGCCCCAGCATTTT
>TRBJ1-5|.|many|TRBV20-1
CSATLEETSNQPQHF
TGCAGTGCTACGTTGGAGGAAACTAGCAATCAGCCCCAGCATTTT
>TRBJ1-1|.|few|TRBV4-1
CASGPVGTTADTEAFF
TGCGCCAGCGGCCCAGTTGGCACAACTGCGGACACTGAAGCTTTCTTT
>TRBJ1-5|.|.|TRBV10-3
CAISDRGVGRDSPQHF
TGTGCCATCAGTGATCGAGGTGTAGGGCGAGATTCACCCCAGCATTTT
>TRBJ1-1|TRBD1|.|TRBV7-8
CASSQGQVPTAFF
TGTGCCAGCAGCCAGGGACAGGTCCCCACAGCTTTCTTT
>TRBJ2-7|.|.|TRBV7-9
CASSSQTHYEQYF
TGTGCCAGCAGCTCCCAGACCCATTACGAGCAGTACTTC
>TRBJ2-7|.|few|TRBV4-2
CASSQDPAGFGSAYEQYF
TGTGCCAGCAGCCAAGATCCGGCGGGGTTCGGGAGCGCCTACGAGCAGTACTTC
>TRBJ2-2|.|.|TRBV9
CASSVAGSSTGELFF
TGTGCCAGCAGCGTAGCTGGCTCCTCCACCGGGGAGCTGTTTTTT
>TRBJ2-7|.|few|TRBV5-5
CASSLVVRTYEQYF
TGTGCCAGCAGCTTGGTCGTTCGGACCTACGAGCAGTACTTC
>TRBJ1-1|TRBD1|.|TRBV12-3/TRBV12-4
CASSPRTGAMNTEAFF
TGTGCCAGCAGTCCCCGGACAGGGGCTATGAACACTGAAGCTTTCTTT
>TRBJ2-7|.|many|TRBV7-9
CASSLASGVWEQYF
TGTGCCAGCAGCTTAGCCTCGGGGGTTTGGGAGCAGTACTTC
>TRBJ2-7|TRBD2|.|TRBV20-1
CSARDTSGQGYEQYF
TGCAGTGCTAGAGATACTAGCGGGCAGGGTTACGAGCAGTACTTC
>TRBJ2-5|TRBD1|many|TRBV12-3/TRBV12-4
CASRNRDRGGETQYF
TGTGCCAGCAGAAACCGGGACAGGGGCGGAGAGACCCAGTACTTC
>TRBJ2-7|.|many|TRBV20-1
CSARDAQEPSPEQYF
TGCAGTGCTAGAGATGCGCAGGAACCGTCTCCCGAGCAGTACTTC
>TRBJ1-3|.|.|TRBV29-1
CSQIGTGSSGNTIYF
TGCAGCCAGATAGGGACCGGAAGCTCTGGAAACACCATATATTTT
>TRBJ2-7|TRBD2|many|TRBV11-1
CASSLSRLAGFGEQYF
TGTGCCAGCAGCTTATCTCGACTAGCGGGATTTGGCGAGCAGTACTTC
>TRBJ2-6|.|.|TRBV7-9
CASSGAEQNSGANVLTF
TGTGCCAGCAGCGGGGCGGAACAGAACTCTGGGGCCAACGTCCTGACTTTC
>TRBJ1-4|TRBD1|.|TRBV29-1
CSVESGGNEKLFF
TGCAGCGTTGAATCAGGGGGTAATGAAAAACTGTTTTTT
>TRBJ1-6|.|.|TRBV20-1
CSAVIQFRGSPLHF
TGCAGTGCTGTAATTCAGTTTCGGGGTTCACCCCTCCACTTT
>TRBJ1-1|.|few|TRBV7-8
CASSLGGDRGAFF
TGTGCCAGCAGCTTAGGGGGGGATCGGGGAGCTTTCTTT
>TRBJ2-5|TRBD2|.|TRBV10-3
CAITPGTSGGTASGTQYF
TGTGCCATCACTCCCGGGACTAGCGGGGGGACCGCATCGGGGACCCAGTACTTC
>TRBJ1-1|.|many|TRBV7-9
CASSLYSLGGVERTEAFF
TGTGCCAGCAGCTTATACAGCCTTGGAGGGGTGGAACGGACTGAAGCTTTCTTT
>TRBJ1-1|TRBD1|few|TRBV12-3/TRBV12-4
CASSYKDRENTEAFF
TGTGCCAGCAGTTACAAAGACAGGGAGAACACTGAAGCTTTCTTT
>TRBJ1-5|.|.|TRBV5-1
CASSPGQRYEHF
TGCGCCAGCAGCCCCGGACAGCGCTACGAGCATTTT
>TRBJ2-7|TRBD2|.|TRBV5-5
CASSLGGGSRYEQYF
TGTGCCAGCAGCTTGGGGGGGGGGTCCCGCTACGAGCAGTACTTC
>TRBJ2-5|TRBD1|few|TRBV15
CATSRVSGGQETQYF
TGTGCCACCAGCAGAGTTTCAGGGGGCCAAGAGACCCAGTACTTC
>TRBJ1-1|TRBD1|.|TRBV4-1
CASSQTGMTEAFF
TGCGCCAGCAGCCAGACAGGGATGACTGAAGCTTTCTTT
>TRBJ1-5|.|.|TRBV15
CARVQGNQPQHF
TGTGCTAGGGTCCAGGGGAATCAGCCCCAGCATTTT
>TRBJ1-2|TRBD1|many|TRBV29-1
CSVERSGTGLINYGYTF
TGCAGCGTTGAGCGCTCCGGGACAGGGCTTATTAATTATGGCTACACCTTC
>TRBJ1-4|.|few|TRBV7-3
CASSLRDSNEKLFF
TGTGCCAGCAGCTTGAGGGATTCTAATGAAAAACTGTTTTTT
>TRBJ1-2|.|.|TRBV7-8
CASSYGPGGRKYSGNTF
TGTGCCAGCAGCTACGGCCCCGGAGGGAGGAAATACTCTGGAAACACCTTC
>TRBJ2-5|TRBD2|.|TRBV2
CASSPGLSQLGQYF
TGTGCCAGCAGCCCGGGACTATCCCAGTTGGGCCAGTACTTC